The 30 T cell receptor beta chains below were found in one sample sequenced in a study of PD-1 blockade in classical Hodgkin lymphoma. The sample's time point: cycle 4 day 1 (C4D1), after less than seven weeks of nivolumab. All trial patients relapsed after autologous stem cell transplantation. After thawing, PBMCs were subjected to magnetic negative selection to isolate CD8+ T cells. Sequenced by immunoSEQ multiplex PCR; TCRdb stores in-frame clones only, minus some. In the table there are about 20,000 clones, 75% to 90% of which are singletons. This specimen was CD8+ T cells from blood, taken before the fourth cycle of nivolumab. The origin of the receptors is a human donor with classical Hodgkin lymphoma.

The V call is TRBV6-5, the J call TRBJ1-2; D may be TRBD1 (5 bases). The CDR3 sequence is 15 residues long. In germline, CDR1 is MNHEY, CDR2 SVGAGI. Trimming took 2 bases from V and 4 from J, leaving 14 bases between them. The CDR3: CASSYAQGGSYGYTF. CDR3 DNA: TGTGCCAGCAGTTACGCCCAGGGAGGTAGCTATGGCTACACCTTC.

Only a few counts were recorded for this clone. V and J are TRBV19 and TRBJ2-7; D not certain. Trimming removed 6 bases from V and 0 bases from J, with 6 bases in between. CDR1 LNHDA and CDR2 SQIVND come from the germline V gene (reference sequence). The length of the CDR3 is 12 residues. CDR3: CASSYSSYEQYF. CDR3 in DNA: TGTGCCAGTAGCTACAGCTCCTACGAGCAGTACTTC.

The chain carries TRBV2 and TRBJ2-5; D is ambiguous. TRBJ2-7 matches the DNA end more closely, so the J call is doubtful. Per germline, CDR1 SNHLY and CDR2 FYNNEI. The CDR3 is 13 amino acids. In DNA, the CDR3 is TGTGCCAGCAGCGTGCAGTGGGTGTACGAGCAGTACTTC. Translated, it gives CASSVQWVYEQYF.

The chain carries TRBV19 and TRBJ1-1; 7 positions agree with TRBD1. The V gene end was trimmed by 5 bases and the J gene end by 1 base; junction bases not matched to a gene: 7. Germline lookup yields CDR1 LNHDA and CDR2 SQIVND (reference sequence). The CDR3 spans 15 residues. The CDR3 is CASSDGQGGNTEAFF. CDR3 sequence (DNA): TGTGCCAGTAGTGATGGCCAGGGGGGGAACACTGAAGCTTTCTTT.

The chain combines TRBV7-9 with TRBJ2-3; a possible D gene is TRBD1 (6 bases). The V and J ends lost 5 bases and 4 bases respectively, with 10 bases between them. CDR1 SEHNR and CDR2 FQNEAQ come from the germline V gene (reference sequence). This CDR3 is 13 amino acids long. CDR3 loop: CASSQGGADTQYF. As DNA, the CDR3 is TGTGCCAGCAGCCAAGGGGGTGCAGATACGCAGTATTTT.

The genes are TRBV5-4 and TRBJ1-1, with D unclear. Trimming shortened V by 2 bases and J by 1 base, and 3 bases separated the two germline ends. Germline-derived CDR1 and CDR2 are SGHNT and YYREEE (reference sequence). The CDR3 runs to 12 residues. This CDR3 is CASSFRNTEAFF. The CDR3 DNA follows: TGTGCCAGCAGCTTCAGGAACACTGAAGCTTTCTTT.

The V call is TRBV6-6, the J call TRBJ1-1; TRBD1 agrees at 7 bases. The CDR3 has 15 amino acids. V gave up 2 bases and J gave up 3 bases; unmatched junction bases: 6. Germline V gives CDR1 MNHNY, CDR2 SVGAGI (reference sequence). The chain's CDR3 is CASSYGPGGDTEAFF. Here the CDR3 DNA reads TGTGCCAGCAGTTACGGCCCAGGGGGAGACACTGAAGCTTTCTTT.

The CDR3: CASRSTGGGTEAFF. The DNA of the CDR3 is TGTGCCAGCAGATCGACGGGGGGTGGTACTGAAGCTTTCTTT. The chain carries TRBV6-1 and TRBJ1-1, with a weak D call TRBD1 (5 bases). There are 14 residues in the CDR3. Germline V gene data show CDR1 as MNHNS and CDR2 as SASEGT. V was cut by 6 bases and J by 5 bases, with 16 bases left in between.

The chain recombines TRBV12-5 with TRBJ1-1; 7 nucleotides agree with TRBD1. J gave up 5 bases and V 6 bases, and 3 bases lay outside the gene matches. Germline loops: CDR1 LGHNT, CDR2 FRNRAP. This CDR3 region has 12 residues. The CDR3 coding sequence is TGTGCTAGTGGCCAGGGGGGGACTGAAGCTTTCTTT. Translation gives CASGQGGTEAFF. The whole variable domain, filled in from reference TRBV12-5 and TRBJ1-1, reads DARVTQTPRHKVTEMGQEVTMRCQPILGHNTVFWYRQTMMQGLELLAYFRNRAPLDDSGMPKDRFSAEMPDATLATLKIQPSEPRDSAVYFCASGQGGTEAFFGQGTRLTVV.

The chain links TRBV30 to TRBJ2-2; unclear D gene. Trimming stripped 0 bases from V and 5 bases from J, with 10 bases between. CDR1 is GTSNPN and CDR2 is SVGIG in the germline V gene (reference sequence). This CDR3 has 14 amino acids. CDR3: CAWSVGDGTGELFF. The CDR3 DNA follows: TGTGCCTGGAGTGTAGGTGATGGTACCGGGGAGCTGTTTTTT. Based on the CDR3 plus reference TRBV30 and TRBJ2-2, the full variable domain is SQTIHQWPATLVQPVGSPLSLECTVEGTSNPNLYWYRQAAGRGLQLLFYSVGIGQISSEVPQNLSASRPQDRQFILSSKKLLLSDSGFYLCAWSVGDGTGELFFGEGSRLTVL.

The chain links TRBV5-1 to TRBJ1-4, with TRBD1 as a possible D gene (6 bases). The CDR3 covers 20 residues. Germline V lookup: CDR1 SGHRS, CDR2 YFSETQ. V was shortened by 0 bases and J by 0 bases, with 21 bases between the two germline ends. The CDR3 nucleotides are TGCGCCAGCAGCTTGGAGGGGGACCCTGAGGGTTTAGCAACTAATGAAAAACTGTTTTTT. Translated, it gives CASSLEGDPEGLATNEKLFF.

The chain uses TRBV12-1 and TRBJ1-6; the table assigns TRBD1, which was not confirmed against the DNA. TRBV12-1 is a pseudogene locus. The CDR3 loop spans 17 amino acids. The CDR3 loop reads CASSSSNPGQDNSPLHF. CDR3 in DNA: TGTGCCAGCAGCTCATCAAATCCGGGACAGGACAATTCACCCCTCCACTTT.

V gene TRBV27 combines with J gene TRBJ2-1; 11 bases are shared with TRBD2. Germline CDR1 and CDR2: MNHEY and SMNVEV (reference sequence). V lost 4 bases and J lost 4; bases outside the gene matches: 3. The CDR3 loop spans 15 amino acids. The CDR3 coding sequence is TGTGCCAGCAGTTCCGGGACTAGCGGTTACAATGAGCAGTTCTTC. This encodes CASSSGTSGYNEQFF.

V and J are TRBV9 and TRBJ2-5, with a tentative D call TRBD2 (6 bases). This CDR3 is 14 amino acids long. CDR1 and CDR2 (germline): SGDLS, YYNGEE. Trimming shortened V by 3 bases and J by 5 bases, and 14 bases separated the two germline ends. CDR3 nucleotides: TGTGCCAGCAGCGGAATGATTGGAGGGGAGACCCAGTACTTC. The encoded protein is CASSGMIGGETQYF.

J is TRBJ1-2 and V is TRBV6-1, with TRBD1 matching over 11 bases. This CDR3 contains 15 residues. Germline-derived CDR1 and CDR2 are MNHNS and SASEGT. V lost 1 base and J lost 6; bases outside the gene matches: 4. This CDR3 is CASSEGTGGADGYTF. The CDR3, as DNA: TGTGCCAGCAGTGAAGGGACAGGGGGCGCGGATGGCTACACCTTC.

The chain employs TRBV21-1 and TRBJ2-2; the listed D gene, TRBD2, was not tested against the DNA. TRBV21-1 constitutes a pseudogene. The CDR3 spans 21 residues. CDR3 in DNA: TGTGCCAGCAGCTGTATTGAATATAGCGGGGGGCGAATTTATCGGACCGGGGAGCTGTTTTTT. Amino acids: CASSCIEYSGGRIYRTGELFF.

J is TRBJ2-7 and V is TRBV29-1, with TRBD1 identical over 7 bases. The germline V gene encodes CDR1 SQVTM and CDR2 ANQGSEA. The CDR3 is 12 residues long. V lost 7 bases and J lost 3; bases outside the gene matches: 6. The CDR3 spells CSARDSYYEQYF. DNA for the CDR3: TGCAGCGCCCGGGACAGCTACTACGAGCAGTACTTC.

J is TRBJ1-1 and V is TRBV19, with TRBD1 matching 7 bases. Germline trimming cut 5 bases from V and 4 bases from J; bases unmatched to any gene: 7. Germline V gene lookup returns CDR1 LNHDA and CDR2 SQIVND (reference sequence). This CDR3 is 14 amino acids long. Here the CDR3 DNA reads TGTGCCAGTAGTGCCCAGGGGGTAGGCACTGAAGCTTTCTTT. Protein: CASSAQGVGTEAFF.

The chain recombines TRBV4-1 with TRBJ2-1; 8 bases match TRBD2. V dropped 4 bases and J dropped 8; count of bases not matched to a gene: 13. Per the germline V gene, CDR1 is MGHRA and CDR2 is YSYEKL. This CDR3 is 16 amino acids long. As DNA, the CDR3 is TGCGCCAGCAGCCCGAAGGGACTAGACCCCAAGGATGAGCAGTTCTTC. This encodes CASSPKGLDPKDEQFF.

The chain recombines TRBV9 with TRBJ1-3; TRBD1 agrees at 7 bases. In germline, CDR1 is SGDLS, CDR2 YYNGEE. This CDR3 has 16 residues. J lost 2 bases, V lost 5 bases, and 10 bases had no gene match. CDR3 nucleotides: TGTGCCAGCAGAGAAGGGAGAGGGGGCGCTGGAAACACCATATATTTT. Translation gives CASREGRGGAGNTIYF.

The genes are TRBV7-7 and TRBJ2-1, with 7 positions matching TRBD1. CDR3 length: 15 amino acids. With 4 bases clipped from V and 2 bases from J, the junction kept 5 bases outside the gene matches. CDR1 SSHAT and CDR2 FNYEAQ come from the germline V gene (reference sequence). The CDR3 is CASSSDRATYNEQFF. The CDR3 nucleotides read TGTGCCAGCAGCTCCGACAGGGCCACCTACAATGAGCAGTTCTTC.

The V and J genes are TRBV5-6 and TRBJ2-7; no definite D call. This CDR3 comprises 13 residues. CDR1 is SGHDT and CDR2 is YYEEEE in the germline V gene. V was shortened by 0 bases and J by 0 bases, with 4 bases between the two germline ends. The CDR3 is CASSLEVSYEQYF. CDR3 in DNA: TGTGCCAGCAGCTTGGAGGTCTCCTACGAGCAGTACTTC.

The chain couples TRBV7-2 to TRBJ1-1; D might be TRBD1 (5 bases). V was clipped by 1 base and J by 5 bases, with 8 bases between them. Looked up from germline, CDR1 is SGHTA and CDR2 is FQGNSA. The CDR3 has 13 amino acids. The CDR3 spells CASSLGRATEAFF. The CDR3 DNA reads as TGTGCCAGCAGCTTAGGCAGGGCAACTGAAGCTTTCTTT.

This clone has just one count. The rearrangement uses TRBV30 and TRBJ2-1; TRBD1 agrees at 7 bases. The CDR3 loop spans 15 amino acids. In germline, CDR1 is GTSNPN, CDR2 SVGIG (reference sequence). The ends lost 8 bases at V and 4 bases at J; junction bases unmatched: 14. CDR3 in DNA: TGTGCCAGTTCCGGGACAGCCGTCGATTACAATGAGCAGTTCTTC. It is translated as CASSGTAVDYNEQFF.

This clone has only a few counts. The chain carries TRBV11-3 and TRBJ1-1; no reliable D call. The ends were cut back, 1 base at V and 3 bases at J, with 12 bases in the middle. This CDR3 has 15 residues. Germline CDR1 is SGHNT and CDR2 is YENEEA. In DNA, the CDR3 is TGTGCCAGCAGCTTAGGTCTAGGCAGCCACACTGAAGCTTTCTTT. Its translation: CASSLGLGSHTEAFF.

The chain uses TRBV27 and TRBJ2-3; perhaps TRBD2 as D (6 bases). This CDR3 has 14 residues. Trimming left V 8 bases short and J 1 base short, with 13 bases between. Germline assignment: CDR1 MNHEY and CDR2 SMNVEV (reference sequence). CDR3 in DNA: TGTGCCAGCGGGTGGGGGGAAGGCACAGATACGCAGTATTTT. Its protein product is CASGWGEGTDTQYF.

This rearrangement joins TRBV7-2 to TRBJ1-1, with D uncertain. The CDR3 contains 12 residues. From germline, CDR1 is SGHTA and CDR2 FQGNSA. Between the trimmed V and J ends, which lost 5 bases and 6 bases, there was a span of 10 bases. The CDR3 spells CASSGSRPEAFF. The CDR3 DNA is TGTGCCAGCAGCGGATCCCGGCCTGAAGCTTTCTTT.

Written as DNA, the CDR3 is TGTGCCAGCTCACTAGGAACAGGGGGCGTCACAGATACGCAGTATTTT. It translates to CASSLGTGGVTDTQYF. The gene calls are TRBV18 and TRBJ2-3; 9 positions agree with TRBD1. Trimming took 4 bases from V and 2 from J; bases not matched to a gene: 7. The CDR3 has 16 residues. In germline, CDR1 is KGHSH, CDR2 LQKENI.

This clone was recorded a few times. The chain carries TRBV14 and TRBJ2-7; D not resolved. CDR3 length: 16 residues. CDR1 and CDR2 from the germline V gene are SGHDN and FVKESK. V gave up 0 bases and J gave up 3 bases, with 15 bases separating them. For the CDR3, the DNA is TGTGCCAGCAGCCAAGAGGTGGCTTACCTCTTCTACGAGCAGTACTTC. Its protein product is CASSQEVAYLFYEQYF.

As for this clone: The junction departs from the called germline gene at one end, perhaps through a read error. The chain links TRBV4-2 to TRBJ2-7; perhaps TRBD1 as D (5 bases). The CDR3 has 12 amino acids. CDR1 is LGHNA and CDR2 is YNFKEQ in the germline V gene. In nucleotides, the CDR3 is TGTGCCAGCAGCCAAGATGGTGTGACAGTTCTTTTT. It encodes CASSQDGVTVLF.